The entry that follows covers one T cell receptor (beta chain) sequence. Its target is not known. TCRdb's copy holds only in-frame clones and misses some; the assay was immunoSEQ multiplex PCR. This sample has 65,000 to 75,000 clones, with around 89% found just once. This sample stems from a study of OX40 agonist ivuxolimab in advanced cancers. The overall study: The patients received agonistic anti-OX40 (CD134) antibody ivuxolimab.

Autoimmune disease history or systemic immunosuppression meant exclusion. Findings of the study overall: Among the nonresponders, some also had low normalized T-cell clonal expansion. Individuals who were partial responders at 0.1-3.0 mg/kg had clonal expansion that ranked among the lowest.

Germline V CDR1 and CDR2: LNHDA, SQIVND (reference sequence). Trimming took 6 bases from V and 4 from J; bases not matched to a gene: 5. The CDR3 consists of 14 residues. The chain joins TRBV19 to TRBJ2-1; TRBD2 matches 8 bases. The starting material was CD4+ or CD8+ T cells sorted from blood, obtained in a trial of the OX40 agonist ivuxolimab. This receptor was taken from an adult with an advanced solid tumor such as melanoma, head and neck, liver or kidney cancer. The CDR3 nucleotides are TGTGCCAGTAGGGGTAGCGGGGCTTACAATGAGCAGTTCTTC. Its protein is CASRGSGAYNEQFF.